This TCR beta chain was retrieved from a study of blood T cell repertoires in COVID-19. Germline assignment: CDR1 SGHDN and CDR2 FVKESK. V gave up 4 bases and J gave up 3 bases, with 13 bases separating them. The CDR3 contains 15 residues. In the study's own analysis: The authors estimated nucleated cell counts from reference gene primer amplification. Sequenced by immunoSEQ multiplex PCR; TCRdb stores in-frame clones only, minus some. V, J and clone size derive from that table, while D and trimming were established from the DNA sequence. The sample contains approximately 280,000 clones, about nine tenths of which appear only once. Enrollees, about 18 to 90 years old, lived in approximately 25 US areas. Cohort 3 donors counted as recovered after two negative PCRs, clearance, or resolved symptoms.

The TCR sequence derives from a woman under 30 who had recovered from COVID-19. The chain uses TRBV14 and TRBJ2-1; tentatively, D is TRBD2 (6 bases). The sample was PBMCs or T cells enriched from blood (not recorded which). CDR3 residues: CASSRTGLIYNEQFF. CDR3 in DNA: TGTGCCAGCAGCCGAACGGGACTTATCTACAATGAGCAGTTCTTC. Variable domain in full (rest from reference TRBV14 and TRBJ2-1): EAGVTQFPSHSVIEKGQTVTLRCDPISGHDNLYWYRRVMGKEIKFLLHFVKESKQDESGMPNNRFLAERTGGTYSTLKVQPAELEDSGVYFCASSRTGLIYNEQFFGPGTRLTVL.